The T cell receptor beta chain described here comes from a study of T-cell reconstitution after alpha-beta-depleted transplantation in children. CDR1 and CDR2 from the germline V gene are MNHEY and SVGEGT. The V and J ends lost 8 bases and 9 bases, in that order; junction bases with no gene match: 11. This CDR3 has 15 amino acids. A TCRbeta library incorporating unique molecular identifiers was prepared. TCRdb fed the PCR reads into MiXCR, producing one record per CDR3 protein. The table shows a few hundred thousand distinct CDR3 sequences, with 10% occurring only once. The genes are TRBV6-2 or TRBV6-3 and TRBJ2-1, with TRBD2 matching over 12 bases. This clonotype originated in a human donor who donated a stem cell graft to a child with acute lymphoblastic leukemia. Sequenced here: PBMCs from the stem cell graft donor, sampled from the stem cell graft. The CDR3 reads CASGPTSGRMSEQFF. In DNA form, the CDR3 reads TGTGCCAGCGGTCCAACTAGCGGGAGGATGAGTGAGCAGTTCTTC.